The rows below give T cell receptor beta chains drawn from one sample of a study of blood T cell repertoires in COVID-19. TCRdb's table, derived via immunoSEQ multiplex PCR, lists solely in-frame clones and lacks some. The sample lists roughly 280,000 clones; roughly 86% were seen once. Specimen: peripheral blood. The receptors stem from a woman in her sixties or seventies with COVID-19, enrolled during active disease. Both conserved end residues are part of each CDR3. Each record gives: V gene, clone size, CDR3 length, D gene, J gene, CDR3 DNA, CDR3 protein. D genes are given only for firm matches. A row's size may be missing; if present it is once, few, many or a size class.

TRBV7-3	-	15	TRBD2	TRBJ2-1	TGTGCCAGCAGCTTAAGCCTAGCGGATTACAATGAGCAGTTCTTC	CASSLSLADYNEQFF
TRBV7-9	few	17	TRBD1	TRBJ2-7	TGTGCCAGCAGCTCTCTGTTTCGCGACAGGGGTAGGAACGAGCAGTACTTC	CASSSLFRDRGRNEQYF
TRBV7-2	-	13	-	TRBJ2-7	TGTGCCAGCAGCTTACCAGGGACCTACGAGCAGTACTTC	CASSLPGTYEQYF
TRBV9	-	14	-	TRBJ1-3	TGTGCCAGCTCGGGGGAGAGCTCTGGAAACACCATATATTTT	CASSGESSGNTIYF
TRBV5-4	-	15	-	TRBJ2-7	TGTGCCAGCAGTCCCTACGGGGGGCTTCCTTACGAGCAGTACTTC	CASSPYGGLPYEQYF
TRBV30	-	13	TRBD1	TRBJ1-1	TGTGCCTGGAAGGGGACAGGCCGGGCTGAAGCTTTCTTT	CAWKGTGRAEAFF
TRBV28	-	15	-	TRBJ2-5	TGTGCCAGCAGTTTGGGGGGACGGCAACAAGAGACCCAGTACTTC	CASSLGGRQQETQYF
TRBV29-1	-	13	TRBD1	TRBJ1-1	TGCAGCGTCGGACAGGGGGCAATCACTGAAGCTTTCTTT	CSVGQGAITEAFF
TRBV20-1	once	11	-	TRBJ2-7	TGCAGTGCTAGCAAGCGCGACGAGCAGTACTTC	CSASKRDEQYF
TRBV11-1	-	16	-	TRBJ1-6	TGTGCCAGCAGCCCAAGCAGTCGTTTCGGGAATTCACCCCTCCACTTT	CASSPSSRFGNSPLHF
TRBV18	-	15	TRBD1	TRBJ1-1	TGTGCCAGCTCGGGAAACAGGGGTAAGAACACTGAAGCTTTCTTT	CASSGNRGKNTEAFF
TRBV6-2/TRBV6-3	-	16	TRBD2	TRBJ2-1	TGTGCCAGCAGTTATAGAGCGGGATTGGGGGGGAATGAGCAGTTCTTC	CASSYRAGLGGNEQFF
TRBV5-1	-	12	-	TRBJ2-1	TGCGCCAGCAGTCCCCCCCATAATGAGCAGTTCTTC	CASSPPHNEQFF
TRBV5-1	-	14	-	TRBJ1-4	TGCGCCAGCAGACGGACACGCGGGGACGAAAAACTGTTTTTT	CASRRTRGDEKLFF
TRBV21-1	-	14	-	TRBJ1-2	TGTGCCAGCACCAAGGGACAGGGGGCGGGTGGCTACACCTTC	CASTKGQGAGGYTF
TRBV4-2	-	17	TRBD2	TRBJ2-1	TGTGCCAGCAGCCAAGTCCTACGCGGGAGGGCCTTTAATGAGCAGTTCTTC	CASSQVLRGRAFNEQFF
TRBV27	-	18	-	TRBJ1-6	TGTGCCAGCAGACAAAAGGGGATGGGGGCGCAGGTCAATTCACCCCTCCACTTT	CASRQKGMGAQVNSPLHF
TRBV4-1	-	15	TRBD2	TRBJ2-1	TGCGCCAGCAGCCAAGGACTAGCGGGAGTGGGTGAGCAGTTCTTC	CASSQGLAGVGEQFF
TRBV11-3	-	15	TRBD2	TRBJ2-1	TGTGCCAGCAGCTCTCAAGCGGGGTCCATTGATGAGCAGTTCTTC	CASSSQAGSIDEQFF
TRBV2	few	15	TRBD2	TRBJ2-5	TGTGCCAGCAGTGTGGATAGCGGGAGGGCAGAGACCCAGTACTTC	CASSVDSGRAETQYF
TRBV6-5	-	15	-	TRBJ2-7	TGTGCCAGCAGTTACCGCGGGACGGCCCACTACGAGCAGTACTTC	CASSYRGTAHYEQYF
TRBV5-1	-	16	TRBD2	TRBJ2-3	TGCGCCAGCAGCTTGGCGACTAGCGGGCTCACAGATACGCAGTATTTT	CASSLATSGLTDTQYF
TRBV7-9	-	12	-	TRBJ2-1	TGTGCCAGCAGCTTTCGACAGTCGAAGCAGTTCTTC	CASSFRQSKQFF
TRBV5-6	-	19	-	TRBJ1-2	TGTGCCAGCAGCCTTGGGGACATCGCGCTCGTATACACTAACTATGGCTACACCTTC	CASSLGDIALVYTNYGYTF
TRBV9	-	14	TRBD2	TRBJ2-1	TGTGCCAGCAGCGTCAGCGGGAGTAGCAATGAGCAGTTCTTC	CASSVSGSSNEQFF
TRBV7-2	-	13	-	TRBJ2-5	TGTGCCAGCAGCTCACTGGGGGCCGAGACCCAGTACTTC	CASSSLGAETQYF
TRBV30	-	13	-	TRBJ2-7	TGTGCCTGGAAGCTGGACAGTCCCTACGAGCAGTACTTC	CAWKLDSPYEQYF
TRBV5-1	-	15	-	TRBJ2-1	TGCGCCAGCAGCTTTGGTGACAGTTCCTACAATGAGCAGTTCTTC	CASSFGDSSYNEQFF
TRBV5-1	-	13	-	TRBJ2-1	TGCGCCAGCAGCTTGTTCGGTTACAATGAGCAGTTCTTC	CASSLFGYNEQFF
TRBV27	-	15	-	TRBJ1-6	TGTGCCAGCAGTTTACGGGGGGCCGGTAATTCACCCCTCCACTTT	CASSLRGAGNSPLHF
TRBV7-8	-	15	-	TRBJ1-1	TGTGCCAGCAGCTTAGCGCCCGGGGATGGAGGTGAAGCTTTCTTT	CASSLAPGDGGEAFF
TRBV5-1	-	16	-	TRBJ2-3	TGCGCCAGCAGCTCAACGGGGGGCGTCCAAACAGATACGCAGTATTTT	CASSSTGGVQTDTQYF
TRBV6-1	-	16	TRBD1	TRBJ1-3	TGTGCCAGCAGTGAACGGGACAGGGGGCTAGGAAACACCATATATTTT	CASSERDRGLGNTIYF